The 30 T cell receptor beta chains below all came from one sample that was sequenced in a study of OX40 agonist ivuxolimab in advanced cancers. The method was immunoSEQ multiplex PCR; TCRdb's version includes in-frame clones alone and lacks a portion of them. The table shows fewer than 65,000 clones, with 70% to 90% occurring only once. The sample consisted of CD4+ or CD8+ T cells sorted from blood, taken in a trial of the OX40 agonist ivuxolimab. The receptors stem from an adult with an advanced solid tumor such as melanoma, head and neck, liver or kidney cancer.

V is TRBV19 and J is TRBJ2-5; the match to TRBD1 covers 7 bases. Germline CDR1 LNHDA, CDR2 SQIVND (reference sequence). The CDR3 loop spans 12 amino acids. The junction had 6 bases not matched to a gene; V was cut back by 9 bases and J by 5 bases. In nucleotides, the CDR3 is TGTGCCAGCAAACAGGGGTCGGAGACCCAGTACTTC. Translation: CASKQGSETQYF.

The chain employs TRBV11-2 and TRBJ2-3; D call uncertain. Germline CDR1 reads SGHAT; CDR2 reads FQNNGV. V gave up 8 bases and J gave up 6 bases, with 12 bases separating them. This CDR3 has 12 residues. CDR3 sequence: CASSRMGDTQYF. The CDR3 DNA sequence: TGTGCCAGCTCTCGGATGGGGGATACGCAGTATTTT.

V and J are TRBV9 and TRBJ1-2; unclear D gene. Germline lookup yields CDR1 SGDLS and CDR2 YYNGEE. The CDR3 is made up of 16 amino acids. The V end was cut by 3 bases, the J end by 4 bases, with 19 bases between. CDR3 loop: CASSDIFQAESYGYTF. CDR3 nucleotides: TGTGCCAGCAGCGATATCTTCCAGGCGGAATCCTATGGCTACACCTTC.

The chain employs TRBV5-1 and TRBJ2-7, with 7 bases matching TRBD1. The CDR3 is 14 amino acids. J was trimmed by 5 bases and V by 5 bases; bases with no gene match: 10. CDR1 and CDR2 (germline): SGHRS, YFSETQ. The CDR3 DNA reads TGCGCCAGCAGACACAGAACAGGGGTTGACGAGCAGTACTTC. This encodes CASRHRTGVDEQYF.

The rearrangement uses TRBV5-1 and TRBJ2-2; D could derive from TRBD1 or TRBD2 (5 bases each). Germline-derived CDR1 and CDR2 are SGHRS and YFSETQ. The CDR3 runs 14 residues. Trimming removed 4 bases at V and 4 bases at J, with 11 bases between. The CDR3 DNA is TGCGCCAGCAGCCTGGGGACGGCCACCGGGGAGCTGTTTTTT. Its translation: CASSLGTATGELFF.

The CDR3 nucleotides are TGTGCCAGCAGTGAACTTCCAGGGCCTAGTTCCTACGAGCAGTACTTC. Protein: CASSELPGPSSYEQYF. V usage is TRBV2 and J usage is TRBJ2-7, with D tentatively TRBD1 (5 bases). The V end lost 2 bases, the J end lost 1 base, and 15 bases lay between the germline ends. The length of the CDR3 is 16 residues. From germline, CDR1 is SNHLY and CDR2 FYNNEI.

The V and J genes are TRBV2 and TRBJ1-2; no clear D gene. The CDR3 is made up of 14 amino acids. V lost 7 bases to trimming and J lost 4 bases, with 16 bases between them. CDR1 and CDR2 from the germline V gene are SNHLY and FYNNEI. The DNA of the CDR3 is TGTGCCAGCATTCCCAATACAGTGAGCTATGGCTACACCTTC. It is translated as CASIPNTVSYGYTF.

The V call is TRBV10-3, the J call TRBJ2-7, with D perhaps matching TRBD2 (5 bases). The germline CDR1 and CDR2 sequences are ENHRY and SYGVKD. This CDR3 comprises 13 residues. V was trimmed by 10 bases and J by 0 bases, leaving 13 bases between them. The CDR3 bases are TGTGCCACCCGTGACGGGAACTCCTACGAGCAGTACTTC. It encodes CATRDGNSYEQYF.

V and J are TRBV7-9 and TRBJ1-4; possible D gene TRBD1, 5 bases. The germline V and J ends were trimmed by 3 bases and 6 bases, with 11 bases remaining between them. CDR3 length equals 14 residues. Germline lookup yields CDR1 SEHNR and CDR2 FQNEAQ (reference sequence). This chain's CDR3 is CASSFSGGDEKLFF. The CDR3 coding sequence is TGTGCCAGCAGCTTTTCCGGGGGGGATGAAAAACTGTTTTTT. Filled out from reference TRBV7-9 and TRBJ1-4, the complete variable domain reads DTGVSQNPRHKITKRGQNVTFRCDPISEHNRLYWYRQTLGQGPEFLTYFQNEAQLEKSRLLSDRFSAERPKGSFSTLEIQRTEQGDSAMYLCASSFSGGDEKLFFGSGTQLSVL.

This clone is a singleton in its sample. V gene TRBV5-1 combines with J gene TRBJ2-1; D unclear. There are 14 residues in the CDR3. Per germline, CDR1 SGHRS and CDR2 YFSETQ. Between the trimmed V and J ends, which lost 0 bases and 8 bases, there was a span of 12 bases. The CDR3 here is CASSLEGSIDEQFF. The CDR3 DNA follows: TGCGCCAGCAGCTTGGAGGGTAGCATTGATGAGCAGTTCTTC.

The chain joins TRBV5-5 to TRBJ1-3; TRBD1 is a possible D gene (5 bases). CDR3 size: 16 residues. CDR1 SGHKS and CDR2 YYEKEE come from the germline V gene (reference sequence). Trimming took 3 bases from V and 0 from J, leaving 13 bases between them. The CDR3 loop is CASSSARDFSGNTIYF. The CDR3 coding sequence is TGTGCCAGCAGCTCCGCCAGGGACTTCTCTGGAAACACCATATATTTT.

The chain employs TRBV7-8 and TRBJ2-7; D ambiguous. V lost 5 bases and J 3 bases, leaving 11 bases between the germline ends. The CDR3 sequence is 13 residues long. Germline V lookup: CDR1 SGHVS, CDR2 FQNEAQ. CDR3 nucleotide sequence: TGTGCCAGCAGCCCCGGGCCGAACTACGAGCAGTACTTC. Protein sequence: CASSPGPNYEQYF.

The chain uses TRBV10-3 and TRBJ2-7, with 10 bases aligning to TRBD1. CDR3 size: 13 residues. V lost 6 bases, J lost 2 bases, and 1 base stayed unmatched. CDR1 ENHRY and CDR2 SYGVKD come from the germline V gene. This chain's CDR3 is CAISGTGAYEQYF. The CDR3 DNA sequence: TGTGCCATCAGCGGGACAGGGGCCTACGAGCAGTACTTC.

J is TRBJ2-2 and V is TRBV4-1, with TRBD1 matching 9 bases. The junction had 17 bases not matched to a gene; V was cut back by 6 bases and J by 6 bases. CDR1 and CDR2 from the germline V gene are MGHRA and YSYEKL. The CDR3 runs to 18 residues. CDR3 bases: TGCGCCAGCAGTCCCGATCCTTTCCGGGACAGGGTTTCCGGGGAGCTGTTTTTT. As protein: CASSPDPFRDRVSGELFF.

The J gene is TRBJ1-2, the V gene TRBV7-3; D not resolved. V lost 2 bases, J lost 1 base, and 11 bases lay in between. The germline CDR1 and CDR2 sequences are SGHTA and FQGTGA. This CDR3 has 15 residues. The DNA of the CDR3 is TGTGCCAGCAGCTTAGCTGCTGGGTATAACTATGGCTACACCTTC. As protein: CASSLAAGYNYGYTF.

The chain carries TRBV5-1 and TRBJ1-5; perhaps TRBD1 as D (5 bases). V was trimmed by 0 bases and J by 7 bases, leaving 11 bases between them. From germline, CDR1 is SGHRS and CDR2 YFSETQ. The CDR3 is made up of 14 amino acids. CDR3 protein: CASSLAGGGQPQHF. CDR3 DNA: TGCGCCAGCAGCTTGGCCGGGGGTGGGCAGCCCCAGCATTTT.

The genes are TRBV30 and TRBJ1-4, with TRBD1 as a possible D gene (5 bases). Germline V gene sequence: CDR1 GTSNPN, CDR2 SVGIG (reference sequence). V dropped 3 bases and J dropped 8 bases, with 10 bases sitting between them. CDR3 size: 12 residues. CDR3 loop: CAWSLGGEKLFF. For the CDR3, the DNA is TGTGCCTGGAGCTTGGGGGGGGAAAAACTGTTTTTT.

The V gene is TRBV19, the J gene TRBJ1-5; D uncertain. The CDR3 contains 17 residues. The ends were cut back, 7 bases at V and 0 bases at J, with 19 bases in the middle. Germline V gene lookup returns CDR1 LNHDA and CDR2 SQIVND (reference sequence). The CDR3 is CASNDPLAASSNQPQHF. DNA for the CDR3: TGTGCCAGTAATGACCCCCTAGCCGCATCTAGCAATCAGCCCCAGCATTTT.

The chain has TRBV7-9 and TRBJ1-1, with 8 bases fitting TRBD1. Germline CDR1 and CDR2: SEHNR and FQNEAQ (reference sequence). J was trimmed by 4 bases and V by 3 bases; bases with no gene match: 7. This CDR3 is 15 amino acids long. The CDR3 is CASSFSGGGITEAFF. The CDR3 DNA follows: TGTGCCAGCAGCTTCTCAGGGGGCGGGATCACTGAAGCTTTCTTT.

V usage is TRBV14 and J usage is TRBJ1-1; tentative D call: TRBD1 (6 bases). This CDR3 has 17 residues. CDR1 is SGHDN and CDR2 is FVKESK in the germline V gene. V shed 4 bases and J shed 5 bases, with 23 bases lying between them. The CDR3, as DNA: TGTGCCAGCAGCCGACCGGGCAGGGGCGGATTGGAGACTGAAGCTTTCTTT. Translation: CASSRPGRGGLETEAFF.

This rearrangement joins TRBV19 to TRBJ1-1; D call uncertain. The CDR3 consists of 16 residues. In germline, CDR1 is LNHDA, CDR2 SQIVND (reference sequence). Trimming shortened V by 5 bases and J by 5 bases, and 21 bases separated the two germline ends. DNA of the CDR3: TGTGCCAGTAGTGTATCTACGATCAGGAGGTATACTGAAGCTTTCTTT. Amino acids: CASSVSTIRRYTEAFF.

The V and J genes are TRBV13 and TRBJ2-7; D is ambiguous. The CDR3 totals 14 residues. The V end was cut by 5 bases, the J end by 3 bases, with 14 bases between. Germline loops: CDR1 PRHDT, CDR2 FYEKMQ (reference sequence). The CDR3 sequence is CASSPSPVDYEQYF. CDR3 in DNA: TGTGCCAGCAGCCCAAGTCCAGTTGACTACGAGCAGTACTTC.

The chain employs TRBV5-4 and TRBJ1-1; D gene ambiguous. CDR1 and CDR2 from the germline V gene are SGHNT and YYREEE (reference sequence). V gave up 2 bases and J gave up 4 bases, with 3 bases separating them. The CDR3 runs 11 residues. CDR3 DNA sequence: TGTGCCAGCAGCTTCGCCACTGAAGCTTTCTTT. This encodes CASSFATEAFF.

The CDR3 protein is CASSPQQGAGYTF. For the CDR3, the DNA is TGCGCCAGCAGCCCACAACAGGGGGCAGGCTACACCTTC. The V call is TRBV4-3, the J call TRBJ1-2; 9 nucleotides align to TRBD1. Germline V CDR1 and CDR2: LGHNA, YSLEER. This CDR3 comprises 13 residues. V dropped 4 bases and J dropped 8; count of bases not matched to a gene: 5.

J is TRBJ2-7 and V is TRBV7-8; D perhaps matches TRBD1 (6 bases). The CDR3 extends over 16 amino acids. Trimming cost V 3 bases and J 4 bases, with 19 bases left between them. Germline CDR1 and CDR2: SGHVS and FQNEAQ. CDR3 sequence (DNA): TGTGCCAGCAGCTTCAGCTCCGGGACAACATTTTACGAGCAGTACTTC. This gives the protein CASSFSSGTTFYEQYF.

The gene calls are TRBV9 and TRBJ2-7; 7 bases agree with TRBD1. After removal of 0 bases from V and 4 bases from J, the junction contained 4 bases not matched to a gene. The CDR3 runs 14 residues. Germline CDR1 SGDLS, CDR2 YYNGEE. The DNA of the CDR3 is TGTGCCAGCAGCGTAGGACAGGGACGGTACGAGCAGTACTTC. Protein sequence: CASSVGQGRYEQYF.

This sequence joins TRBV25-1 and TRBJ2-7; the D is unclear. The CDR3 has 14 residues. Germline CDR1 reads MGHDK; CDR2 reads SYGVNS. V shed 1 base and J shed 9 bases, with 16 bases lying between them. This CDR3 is CASSESATRLRQYF. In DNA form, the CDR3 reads TGTGCCAGCAGTGAATCCGCCACACGACTTAGGCAGTACTTC.

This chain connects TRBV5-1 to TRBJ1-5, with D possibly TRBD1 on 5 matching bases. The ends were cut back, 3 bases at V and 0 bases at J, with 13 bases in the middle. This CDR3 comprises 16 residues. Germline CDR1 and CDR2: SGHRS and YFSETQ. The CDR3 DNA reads TGCGCCAGCAGCTCGGGGGACGGCTATAGCAATCAGCCCCAGCATTTT. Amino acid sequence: CASSSGDGYSNQPQHF.

This CDR3 reads CASSPGQGHNSPLHF. As DNA, the CDR3 is TGTGCCAGCTCACCGGGGCAGGGTCATAATTCACCCCTCCACTTT. The chain couples TRBV18 to TRBJ1-6; tentatively, D is TRBD1 (5 bases). This CDR3 has 15 residues. Trimming cost V 3 bases and J 5 bases, with 11 bases left between them. Per germline, CDR1 KGHSH and CDR2 LQKENI.

CDR3 nucleotide sequence: TGTGCCAGCAGCCAAGAGGGCTATTCCCAATATGGCTACACCTTC. Translating it yields CASSQEGYSQYGYTF. The chain links TRBV4-2 to TRBJ1-2; D gene ambiguous. With 0 bases removed from V and 5 bases from J, the gap between germline ends came to 13 bases. The CDR3 has 15 amino acids. CDR1 and CDR2 from the germline V gene are LGHNA and YNFKEQ.